These 16 T cell receptor beta chains came from one sample sequenced in a study of blood T cell repertoires in COVID-19. TCRdb's copy holds only in-frame clones and misses some; the assay was immunoSEQ multiplex PCR. Of 70,000 or so clones listed, around 91% are singletons. Sequencing was performed on peripheral blood. The origin of the receptors is a human donor in a cohort sampled during active COVID-19.

The rearrangement links TRBV2 to TRBJ2-7; a possible D gene is TRBD2 (6 bases). The CDR3 length is 15 residues. The germline gives CDR1 SNHLY, CDR2 FYNNEI. Trimming cost V 0 bases and J 4 bases, with 13 bases left between them. CDR3 sequence (DNA): TGTGCCAGCAGTGAAGCCCCCCTCGCGGGGTACGAGCAGTACTTC. It specifies CASSEAPLAGYEQYF.

The rearrangement joins TRBV6-6 to TRBJ2-7; 8 nucleotides agree with TRBD1. After removal of 5 bases from V and 5 bases from J, the junction contained 5 bases not matched to a gene. Germline CDR1 MNHNY, CDR2 SVGAGI (reference sequence). The CDR3 is 13 amino acids. The CDR3 region is CASSPATGDEQYF. CDR3 DNA sequence: TGTGCCAGCAGTCCGGCGACAGGGGACGAGCAGTACTTC.

The genes are TRBV3-1 (or the pseudogene TRBV3-2) and TRBJ1-1; tentative D call: TRBD1 (5 bases). This CDR3 comprises 15 residues. Between the trimmed V and J ends, which lost 5 bases and 2 bases, there was a span of 15 bases. The V gene's germline CDR1 is LGHDT and CDR2 YNNKEL (reference sequence). The CDR3 loop reads CASSAKLGGNTEAFF. In DNA, the CDR3 is TGTGCCAGCAGCGCGAAACTGGGGGGAAACACTGAAGCTTTCTTT.

This rearrangement joins TRBV4-2 to TRBJ1-5; 7 bases are a match to TRBD1. CDR1 LGHNA and CDR2 YNFKEQ come from the germline V gene. This CDR3 comprises 14 residues. V lost 4 bases, J lost 7 bases, and 7 bases stayed unmatched. The CDR3: CASSRDSQEQPQHF. Written as DNA, the CDR3 is TGTGCCAGCAGCCGGGACAGTCAGGAGCAGCCCCAGCATTTT.

V and J are TRBV5-1 and TRBJ2-7; 8 bases map to TRBD2. With V trimmed by 4 bases and J by 7 bases, 13 bases remained unmatched. This CDR3 region has 15 residues. CDR1 SGHRS and CDR2 YFSETQ come from the germline V gene. The CDR3 nucleotides read TGCGCCAGCAGCGACCTGACTAGCGCCGGCGGGGAGCAGTACTTC. Its protein is CASSDLTSAGGEQYF.

V gene TRBV4-1 combines with J gene TRBJ1-2, with D unclear. Germline V gene sequence: CDR1 MGHRA, CDR2 YSYEKL. Trimming took 0 bases from V and 6 from J, leaving 11 bases between them. The CDR3 is made up of 14 amino acids. This chain's CDR3 is CASSQDGRGNGYTF. The CDR3 DNA reads as TGCGCCAGCAGCCAAGACGGGCGCGGGAATGGCTACACCTTC.

V and J are TRBV11-2 and TRBJ1-1; 9 bases are a match to TRBD1. Germline V lookup: CDR1 SGHAT, CDR2 FQNNGV. The junction had 18 bases not matched to a gene; V was cut back by 5 bases and J by 5 bases. The CDR3 has 18 amino acids. CDR3 sequence reads: CASSPPLKSGQGMTEAFF. CDR3 nucleotides: TGTGCCAGCAGCCCCCCCCTTAAATCGGGACAGGGTATGACTGAAGCTTTCTTT. The full variable domain, with the rest looked up from reference TRBV11-2 and TRBJ1-1, is EAGVAQSPRYKIIEKRQSVAFWCNPISGHATLYWYQQILGQGPKLLIQFQNNGVVDDSQLPKDRFSAERLKGVDSTLKIQPAKLEDSAVYLCASSPPLKSGQGMTEAFFGQGTRLTVV.

The chain combines TRBV30 with TRBJ2-7; 9 nucleotides agree with TRBD1. Germline V CDR1 and CDR2: GTSNPN, SVGIG (reference sequence). The CDR3 covers 13 residues. V lost 5 bases, J lost 6 bases, and 8 bases stayed unmatched. The CDR3 DNA follows: TGTGCCTGGGGGACAGGGACGAGTAGCGAGCAGTACTTC. This codes for CAWGTGTSSEQYF.

The rearrangement uses TRBV12-1 and TRBJ2-7; no check of the table's D call, TRBD1, against the DNA was made. TRBV12-1 is a recognized pseudogene. CDR3 length equals 16 residues. For the CDR3, the DNA is TGTGCCAGCAGCTTTGACGCGACAGGGCCCTCCTACGAGCAGTACTTC. The encoded protein is CASSFDATGPSYEQYF.

This sequence joins TRBV6-5 and TRBJ1-5; a possible D gene is TRBD1 (6 bases). Germline CDR1 and CDR2: MNHEY and SVGAGI. The CDR3 is made up of 16 amino acids. The germline V and J ends were trimmed by 8 bases and 4 bases, with 21 bases remaining between them. CDR3 sequence: CASGSRTAQGNQPQHF. As DNA, the CDR3 is TGTGCCAGCGGTTCCCGGACAGCCCAAGGGAATCAGCCCCAGCATTTT.

The gene calls are TRBV30 and TRBJ1-3; D remains ambiguous. The CDR3 totals 14 residues. Germline values: CDR1 GTSNPN, CDR2 SVGIG (reference sequence). V was cut by 4 bases and J by 4 bases, with 14 bases left in between. In DNA, the CDR3 is TGTGCCTGGACAGAGGCGTTTTCGGGAAACACCATATATTTT. It specifies CAWTEAFSGNTIYF.

The chain couples TRBV18 to TRBJ2-1; 7 bases fit TRBD2. After removal of 6 bases from V and 10 bases from J, the junction contained 3 bases not matched to a gene. This CDR3 is 11 amino acids long. Germline V gene data show CDR1 as KGHSH and CDR2 as LQKENI. CDR3 DNA sequence: TGTGCCAGCTCCACCGGGGGGGAGCAGTTCTTC. Amino acids: CASSTGGEQFF.

CDR3 DNA: TGTGCCAGTAGCCTAGCCCCGGGACAGGGGGTTAGTGAGCAGTACTTC. It encodes CASSLAPGQGVSEQYF. V and J are TRBV19 and TRBJ2-7; 11 bases fit TRBD1. In germline, CDR1 is LNHDA, CDR2 SQIVND (reference sequence). The CDR3 spans 16 residues. Germline trimming cut 6 bases from V and 7 bases from J; bases unmatched to any gene: 14.

The chain recombines TRBV29-1 with TRBJ2-7; 7 bases line up with TRBD1. Germline CDR1 SQVTM, CDR2 ANQGSEA. CDR3 length equals 13 residues. V lost 5 bases to trimming and J lost 5 bases; unmatched junction nucleotides: 9. CDR3 amino acids: CSVLIGGANEQYF. In DNA form, the CDR3 reads TGCAGCGTTCTGATAGGGGGCGCCAACGAGCAGTACTTC.

The rearrangement links TRBV28 to TRBJ2-7, with unresolved D. V was trimmed by 5 bases and J by 0 bases, leaving 2 bases between them. CDR1 MDHEN and CDR2 SYDVKM come from the germline V gene. The CDR3 covers 11 residues. For the CDR3, the DNA is TGTGCCAGCAGTCGCTCCTACGAGCAGTACTTC. Encoded protein: CASSRSYEQYF. The variable domain in full, with the rest retrieved from reference TRBV28 and TRBJ2-7, is DVKVTQSSRYLVKRTGEKVFLECVQDMDHENMFWYRQDPGLGLRLIYFSYDVKMKEKGDIPEGYSVSREKKERFSLILESASTNQTSMYLCASSRSYEQYFGPGTRLTVT.

The V and J genes are TRBV9 and TRBJ2-4, with D possibly matching TRBD1 (6 bases). Germline loops: CDR1 SGDLS, CDR2 YYNGEE. The CDR3 contains 16 residues. V shed 0 bases and J shed 7 bases, with 17 bases lying between them. CDR3 sequence reads: CASSVEAGGQYNIQYF. The CDR3 DNA is TGTGCCAGCAGCGTAGAGGCGGGCGGACAGTATAACATTCAGTACTTC.